This entry concerns a single TCR beta chain. This clonotype has at least ten counts. The antigen this receptor binds is unknown. Nothing much larger sits one base from this clone, and base qualities are not available. This record belongs to a study of T-cell reconstitution after alpha-beta-depleted transplantation in children (dated by TCRdb to the mid-2010s). About the full investigation: T-cell immune reconstitution after TCRalphabeta/CD19-depleted allogeneic hematopoietic cell transplantation in children was quantitatively tracked in the study by means of TCR repertoire profiling. Findings and caveats that apply to the study as a whole: About two months after transplant, the apparently early recovery of alphabetaT-cell counts reportedly depended on just several hundred clones that had expanded rapidly and came from non-depleted graft cells. In some patients, the high TCRbeta diversity seen at day 60 was put down to recipient T cells and intrathymic progenitors that had survived conditioning. Over the following months the frequencies of hyperexpanded clones went down, and after one year T-cell counts and TCRbeta diversity were mostly credited to newly produced T cells.

Library preparation employed PCR. Sequencing was performed on an Illumina HiSeq 2500. TCR library preparation used molecular barcoding, with unique molecular identifiers applied to normalize quantification of the TCRbeta repertoire. The public reads were run again by TCRdb, first through fastp at Q25 and then through MiXCR, and only productive beta chains were kept. Each entry is one CDR3 protein sequence, shown with its most common DNA and genes. This sample comprises fewer than 350,000 distinct CDR3 sequences, over 7.5% of them detected only once. The ten largest clones take up around 10% of the sample. The CDR3, cysteine through phenylalanine, is 17 amino acids long. Only the CDR3 DNA is retained, 51 bases long and in frame from the first base. CDR1 and CDR2 (MNHEY, SMNVEV) derive from the germline V gene (reference sequence). The germline V and J ends show losses of 1 base and 3 bases respectively, and no gene match explains 8 bases of the junction.

This sample's treatment or condition label indicates: allogeneic hematopoietic cell transplantation with graft depleted of TCRalphabeta T cells and CD19 B cells. The transplant recipients were children given TCRalphabeta/CD19-depleted allogeneic hematopoietic cell grafts. The sample here was peripheral blood, taken 360 days after TCRalphabeta/CD19-depleted stem cell transplant. This chain is built from TRBV27 and TRBJ2-2, with 7 bases matching TRBD1. The receptor's source is a female patient between 2 and 15 years old who had a stem cell transplant for Fanconi anemia, so the T cells may come from the graft donor. CDR3 sequence: CASSLLLGTEDTGELFF. In nucleotides, the sequence is TGTGCCAGCAGTTTATTGTTAGGGACAGAAGACACCGGGGAGCTGTTTTTT.